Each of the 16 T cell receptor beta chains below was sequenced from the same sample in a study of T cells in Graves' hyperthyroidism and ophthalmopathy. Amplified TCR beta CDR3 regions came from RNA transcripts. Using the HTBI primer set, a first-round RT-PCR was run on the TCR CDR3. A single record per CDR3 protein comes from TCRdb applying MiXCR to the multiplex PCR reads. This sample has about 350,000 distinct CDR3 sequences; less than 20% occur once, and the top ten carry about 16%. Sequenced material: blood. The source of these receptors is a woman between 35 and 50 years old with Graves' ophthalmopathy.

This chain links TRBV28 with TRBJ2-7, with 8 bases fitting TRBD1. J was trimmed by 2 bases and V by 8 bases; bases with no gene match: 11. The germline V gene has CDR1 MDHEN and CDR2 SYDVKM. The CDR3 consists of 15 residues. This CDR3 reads CASSKTDRDPYEQYF. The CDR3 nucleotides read TGTGCCAGCTCAAAAACGGACAGGGACCCCTACGAGCAGTACTTC.

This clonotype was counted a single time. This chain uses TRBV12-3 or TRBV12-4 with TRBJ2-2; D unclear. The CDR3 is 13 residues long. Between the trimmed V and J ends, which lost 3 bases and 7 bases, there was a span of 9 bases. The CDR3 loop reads CASSFRAGGELFF. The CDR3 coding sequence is TGTGCCAGCAGTTTTCGGGCCGGCGGGGAGCTGTTTTTT.

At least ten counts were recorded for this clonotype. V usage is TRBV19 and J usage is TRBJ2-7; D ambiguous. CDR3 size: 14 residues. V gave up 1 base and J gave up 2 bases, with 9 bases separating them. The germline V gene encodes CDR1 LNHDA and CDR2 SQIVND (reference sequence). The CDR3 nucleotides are TGTGCCAGTAGTATAGCCTCAGGTACCTACGAGCAGTACTTC. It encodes CASSIASGTYEQYF.

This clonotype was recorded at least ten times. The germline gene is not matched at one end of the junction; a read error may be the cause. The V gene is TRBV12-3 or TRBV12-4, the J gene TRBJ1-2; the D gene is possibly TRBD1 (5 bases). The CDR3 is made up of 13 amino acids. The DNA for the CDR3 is TGCGCCAGCAGCTTGGGACTCAGCTATGGCTACACCTTC. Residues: CASSLGLSYGYTF.

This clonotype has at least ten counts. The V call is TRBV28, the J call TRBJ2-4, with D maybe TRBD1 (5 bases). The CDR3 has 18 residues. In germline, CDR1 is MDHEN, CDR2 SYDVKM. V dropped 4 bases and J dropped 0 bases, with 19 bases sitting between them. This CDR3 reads CASSSLRTTILAKNIQYF. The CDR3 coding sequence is TGTGCCAGCAGTTCCCTTCGGACAACCATACTAGCCAAAAACATTCAGTACTTC.

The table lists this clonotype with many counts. CDR3 sequence (DNA): TGTGCCAGTACGGACAGGGGGCTCGAGCAGTACTTC. Translated, it gives CASTDRGLEQYF. J is TRBJ2-7 and V is TRBV19; 11 positions agree with TRBD1. Looked up from germline, CDR1 is LNHDA and CDR2 is SQIVND (reference sequence). V shed 7 bases and J 6 bases; nucleotides not matched to a gene: 2. The CDR3 loop spans 12 amino acids.

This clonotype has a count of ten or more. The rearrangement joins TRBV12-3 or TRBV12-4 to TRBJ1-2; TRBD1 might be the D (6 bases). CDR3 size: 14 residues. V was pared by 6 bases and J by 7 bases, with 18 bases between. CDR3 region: CASSPQTGLVGYTF. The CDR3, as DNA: TGTGCCAGCAGCCCGCAGACAGGCCTCGTTGGCTACACCTTC.

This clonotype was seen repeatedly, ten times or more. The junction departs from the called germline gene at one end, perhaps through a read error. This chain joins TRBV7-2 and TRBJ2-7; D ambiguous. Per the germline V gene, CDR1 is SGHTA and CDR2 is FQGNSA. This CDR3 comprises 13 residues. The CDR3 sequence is CASSLAPTYEQYF. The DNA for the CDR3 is TGCGCCAGCAGCTTGGCCCCGACCTACGAGCAGTACTTC.

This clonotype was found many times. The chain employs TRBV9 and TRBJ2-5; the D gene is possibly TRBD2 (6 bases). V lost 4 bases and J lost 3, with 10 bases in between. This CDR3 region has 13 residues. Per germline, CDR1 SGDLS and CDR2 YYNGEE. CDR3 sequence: CASSPPSEETQYF. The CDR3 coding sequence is TGTGCCAGCAGCCCTCCTAGCGAAGAGACCCAGTACTTC.

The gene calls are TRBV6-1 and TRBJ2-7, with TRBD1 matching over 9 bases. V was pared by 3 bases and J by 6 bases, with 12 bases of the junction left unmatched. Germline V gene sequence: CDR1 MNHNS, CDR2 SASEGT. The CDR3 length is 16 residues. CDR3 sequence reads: CASSDFFERTGVEQYF. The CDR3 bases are TGTGCCAGCAGTGATTTCTTCGAGAGGACAGGGGTCGAGCAGTACTTC.

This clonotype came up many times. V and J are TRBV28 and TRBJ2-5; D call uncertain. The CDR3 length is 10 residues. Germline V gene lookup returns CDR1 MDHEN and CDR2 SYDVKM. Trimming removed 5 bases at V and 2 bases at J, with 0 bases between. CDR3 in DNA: TGTGCCAGCAGTCAAGAGACCCAGTACTTC. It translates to CASSQETQYF.

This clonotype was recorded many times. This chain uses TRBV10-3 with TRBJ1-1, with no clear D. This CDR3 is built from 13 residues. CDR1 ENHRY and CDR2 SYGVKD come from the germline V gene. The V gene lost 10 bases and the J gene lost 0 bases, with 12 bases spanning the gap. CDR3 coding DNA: TGTGCCAGCCAACTGACACTGAACACTGAAGCTTTCTTT. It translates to CASQLTLNTEAFF.

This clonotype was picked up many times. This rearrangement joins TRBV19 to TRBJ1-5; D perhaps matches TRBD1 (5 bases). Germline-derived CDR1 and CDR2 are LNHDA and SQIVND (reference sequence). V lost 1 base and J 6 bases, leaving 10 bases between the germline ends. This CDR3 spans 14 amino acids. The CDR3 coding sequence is TGTGCCAGTAGTATAGCCGGGGGTGCTCAGCCCCAGCATTTT. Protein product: CASSIAGGAQPQHF.

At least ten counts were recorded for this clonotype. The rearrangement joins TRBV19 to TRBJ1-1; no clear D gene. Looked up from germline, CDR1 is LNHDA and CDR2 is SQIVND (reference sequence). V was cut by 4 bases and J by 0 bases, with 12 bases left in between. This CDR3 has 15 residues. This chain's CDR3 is CASSSPPGLNTEAFF. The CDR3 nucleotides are TGTGCCAGTAGTAGCCCCCCCGGTCTGAACACTGAAGCTTTCTTT.

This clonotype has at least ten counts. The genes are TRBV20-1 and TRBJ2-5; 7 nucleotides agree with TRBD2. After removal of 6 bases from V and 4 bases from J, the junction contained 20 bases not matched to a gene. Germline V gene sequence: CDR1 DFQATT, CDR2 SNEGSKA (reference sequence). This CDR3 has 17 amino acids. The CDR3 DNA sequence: TGCAGTGCGGCAGCTCCCACTATTACGACTAGCTTAGAGACCCAGTACTTC. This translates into CSAAAPTITTSLETQYF.

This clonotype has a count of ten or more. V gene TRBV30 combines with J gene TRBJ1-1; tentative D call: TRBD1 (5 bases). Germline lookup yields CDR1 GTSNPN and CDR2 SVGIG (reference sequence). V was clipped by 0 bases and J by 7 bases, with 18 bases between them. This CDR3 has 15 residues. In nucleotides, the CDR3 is TGTGCCTGGAGTGTACAAGGGACCGGACCTTTTGAAGCTTTCTTT. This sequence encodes CAWSVQGTGPFEAFF.